The 25 T cell receptor beta chains below all came from one sample that was sequenced in a study of T and B cells in COVID-19 patients. Multiplex PCR with BIOMED2 TRB-A/B primer pools amplified TRB rearrangements. Via MiXCR, TCRdb re-called the multiplex PCR reads, giving one row per CDR3 protein. The sample holds 15,000 to 20,000 distinct CDR3 sequences, about 36% seen once. Blood genomic DNA input for TRB amplification was roughly 230-550 ng. The sequenced sample consisted of blood. These receptors all stem from a human donor with active COVID-19.

The chain links TRBV19 to TRBJ1-1; no reliable D call. The germline V gene encodes CDR1 LNHDA and CDR2 SQIVND (reference sequence). V lost 3 bases to trimming and J lost 11 bases, with 16 bases between them. The CDR3 has 13 amino acids. The CDR3 here is CASSIGSVLFAFF. The DNA of the CDR3 is TGTGCCAGTAGTATCGGCAGCGTATTATTCGCTTTCTTT.

J is TRBJ1-1 and V is TRBV10-3, with D possibly matching TRBD1 (6 bases). Germline loops: CDR1 ENHRY, CDR2 SYGVKD. V dropped 7 bases and J dropped 0 bases, with 15 bases sitting between them. The CDR3 runs 15 residues. CDR3 in DNA: TGTGCCATCACGCGGGACATAGGGTTGAACACTGAAGCTTTCTTT. It specifies CAITRDIGLNTEAFF.

The DNA of the CDR3 is TGTGCCAGCAGGTTACCGATGAACACTGAAGCTTTCTTT. Amino acid sequence: CASRLPMNTEAFF. The chain recombines TRBV7-2 with TRBJ1-1; no firm D call. The CDR3 loop spans 13 amino acids. Germline V lookup: CDR1 SGHTA, CDR2 FQGNSA. The ends were cut back, 6 bases at V and 0 bases at J, with 8 bases in the middle.

The chain carries TRBV24-1 and TRBJ2-2, with 9 bases matching TRBD1. V lost 4 bases, J lost 6 bases, and 11 bases stayed unmatched. Germline V gene sequence: CDR1 KGHDR, CDR2 SFDVKD. This CDR3 is 17 amino acids long. This CDR3 reads CATSESLRDRDAGELFF. CDR3 bases: TGTGCCACCAGTGAGTCCCTCCGGGACAGGGATGCCGGGGAGCTGTTTTTT.

The chain couples TRBV6-1 to TRBJ1-2; D is possibly TRBD1 (6 bases). The V gene's germline CDR1 is MNHNS and CDR2 SASEGT. The CDR3 totals 12 residues. V dropped 5 bases and J dropped 5 bases, with 9 bases sitting between them. The DNA for the CDR3 is TGTGCCAGCAGTAATCAGGGGTATGGCTACACCTTC. It codes for CASSNQGYGYTF.

V usage is TRBV10-3 and J usage is TRBJ2-3, with 9 bases aligning to TRBD2. There are 14 residues in the CDR3. Germline CDR1 is ENHRY and CDR2 is SYGVKD. Trimming removed 10 bases from V and 2 bases from J; junction bases left unmatched: 7. This CDR3 reads CATNSGGVTDTQYF. DNA for the CDR3: TGTGCCACAAATAGCGGGGGAGTCACAGATACGCAGTATTTT.

This clonotype is medium-sized. This rearrangement joins TRBV6-2 or TRBV6-3 to TRBJ2-7, with 15 bases that match TRBD2. J gave up 1 base and V 2 bases, and 15 bases lay outside the gene matches. Germline V gives CDR1 MNHEY, CDR2 SVGEGT. The CDR3 is 21 amino acids. This CDR3 reads CASSYNPRTSGGVPLSYEQYV. The CDR3 DNA reads TGTGCCAGCAGTTACAACCCCCGGACTAGCGGGGGGGTCCCATTATCCTACGAGCAGTACGTC.

The genes are TRBV6-5 and TRBJ1-5; 8 bases align to TRBD1. Germline V CDR1 and CDR2: MNHEY, SVGAGI. This CDR3 is built from 16 residues. V shed 2 bases, J shed 8 bases, and the junction held 11 bases outside the gene matches. CDR3 nucleotides: TGTGCCAGCAGTTACCGCCGGGACAGGCCCGATGAGCCCCAGCATTTT. It translates to CASSYRRDRPDEPQHF.

The gene calls are TRBV18 and TRBJ1-2, with unresolved D. CDR3 length: 14 residues. V gave up 3 bases and J gave up 3 bases, with 11 bases separating them. CDR1 and CDR2 (germline): KGHSH, LQKENI. Here the CDR3 DNA reads TGTGCCAGCTCACCGGGCACAGAACACTATGGCTACACCTTC. Its translation is CASSPGTEHYGYTF.

The chain employs TRBV5-1 and TRBJ2-6, with D maybe TRBD1 (6 bases). The CDR3 has 16 residues. V lost 0 bases and J lost 2, with 9 bases in between. Germline CDR1 SGHRS, CDR2 YFSETQ. The CDR3, as DNA: TGCGCCAGCAGCTTGGACAGGGCGGCTGGGGCCAACGTCCTGACTTTC. Residues: CASSLDRAAGANVLTF.

This clonotype qualifies as medium-sized (0.01 to 0.1%). The chain has TRBV19 and TRBJ2-5, with TRBD1 matching over 7 bases. This CDR3 contains 15 residues. The junction had 9 bases not matched to a gene; V was cut back by 4 bases and J by 4 bases. Germline lookup yields CDR1 LNHDA and CDR2 SQIVND (reference sequence). The CDR3 loop reads CASSRAGRGIETQYF. The CDR3 nucleotides read TGTGCCAGTAGTAGGGCGGGCAGGGGGATAGAGACCCAGTACTTC.

This clonotype was counted once. The V call is TRBV19, the J call TRBJ1-5; 8 nucleotides agree with TRBD1. After removal of 5 bases from V and 2 bases from J, the junction contained 2 bases not matched to a gene. From germline, CDR1 is LNHDA and CDR2 SQIVND (reference sequence). The CDR3 is 14 residues long. The CDR3 region is CASSETGGNQPQHF. Written as DNA, the CDR3 is TGTGCCAGTAGTGAGACAGGGGGCAATCAGCCCCAGCATTTT.

For this clonotype: A single base separates this from a much larger clone, so it may be a read error. This chain connects TRBV19 to TRBJ2-1; D assignment may be TRBD1 or TRBD2 (7 bases each). In germline, CDR1 is LNHDA, CDR2 SQIVND (reference sequence). The CDR3 length is 13 residues. CDR3 DNA: TGTGCCAGTCGTATACTCAGGGGGGGTGAGCAGTTCTTC. Its translation is CASRILRGGEQFF.

This clonotype was observed a few times. J is TRBJ1-1 and V is TRBV27; tentative D call: TRBD1 (5 bases). This CDR3 has 15 residues. Trimming cost V 2 bases and J 1 base, with 11 bases left between them. Per germline, CDR1 MNHEY and CDR2 SMNVEV (reference sequence). CDR3: CASSLALTGNTEAFF. In DNA, the CDR3 is TGTGCCAGCAGTTTAGCCCTAACAGGGAACACTGAAGCTTTCTTT.

This clonotype was detected once. The V call is TRBV29-1, the J call TRBJ2-3; 10 nucleotides match TRBD1. Germline CDR1 reads SQVTM; CDR2 reads ANQGSEA. Germline trimming cut 6 bases from V and 1 base from J; bases unmatched to any gene: 7. The CDR3 length is 15 residues. The CDR3 DNA is TGCAGCGTGACCACCGGGACAGGGGGCACAGATACGCAGTATTTT. As protein: CSVTTGTGGTDTQYF.

This clonotype appeared once. The rearrangement joins TRBV12-3 or TRBV12-4 to TRBJ2-7, with D tentatively TRBD1 (8 bases). The CDR3 extends over 14 amino acids. Trimming removed 6 bases at V and 3 bases at J, with 15 bases between. In DNA form, the CDR3 reads TGTGCCAGCAGACCACAGGGGGGGGACTACGAGCAGTACTTC. Its protein product is CASRPQGGDYEQYF.

The chain uses TRBV7-4 and TRBJ1-2; D gene ambiguous. This CDR3 spans 15 amino acids. V shed 4 bases and J shed 6 bases, with 18 bases lying between them. Germline V lookup: CDR1 SGHVT, CDR2 SQSDAQ. The CDR3 sequence: CASSSSHWARNGYTF. The CDR3 bases are TGTGCCAGCAGCTCGTCCCACTGGGCGAGGAATGGCTACACCTTC.

The chain is built from TRBV18 and TRBJ2-3, with 8 bases matching TRBD2. Germline CDR1 and CDR2: KGHSH and LQKENI. The CDR3 is 16 amino acids. Losses at the gene ends were 6 bases for V and 0 bases for J; bases not matched to a gene: 8. The CDR3 loop is CASSPTVAGSTDTQYF. The CDR3 nucleotides are TGTGCCAGCTCTCCAACGGTAGCGGGGAGCACAGATACGCAGTATTTT.

This clonotype has only a few counts. V is TRBV6-4 and J is TRBJ2-3; 11 positions match TRBD2. The CDR3 extends over 16 amino acids. V gave up 5 bases and J gave up 2 bases; unmatched junction bases: 6. Germline V lookup: CDR1 MRHNA, CDR2 SNTAGT. This CDR3 is CASSTGTSGYTDTQYF. CDR3 bases: TGTGCCAGCAGTACCGGGACTAGCGGATACACAGATACGCAGTATTTT.

By sample fraction, this clonotype is medium-sized (0.01 to 0.1%). The chain uses TRBV5-5 and TRBJ2-7; D is perhaps TRBD2 (5 bases). V dropped 0 bases and J dropped 5 bases, with 9 bases sitting between them. Germline CDR1 SGHKS, CDR2 YYEKEE (reference sequence). CDR3 length: 13 residues. This CDR3 is CASSLVPRDEQYF. CDR3 sequence (DNA): TGTGCCAGCAGCTTGGTTCCGAGGGACGAGCAGTACTTC.

V gene TRBV6-4 combines with J gene TRBJ1-1; 7 bases are a match to TRBD1. CDR1 and CDR2 from the germline V gene are MRHNA and SNTAGT. With V trimmed by 6 bases and J by 2 bases, 3 bases remained unmatched. CDR3 length: 13 amino acids. Here the CDR3 DNA reads TGTGCCAGCAGAAGACAGGGCAACACTGAAGCTTTCTTT. Its protein product is CASRRQGNTEAFF.

This clonotype was seen a handful of times. The chain couples TRBV18 to TRBJ1-1; 8 nucleotides match TRBD1. Unmatched junction bases numbered 3, after V lost 4 bases and J lost 5 bases. Germline V gives CDR1 KGHSH, CDR2 LQKENI. CDR3 length: 13 residues. The CDR3 DNA sequence: TGTGCCAGCTCACTGGGACAGGAGACTGAAGCTTTCTTT. Residues: CASSLGQETEAFF.

V usage is TRBV4-3 and J usage is TRBJ2-7; D not resolved. Deletions cut 0 bases from V and 0 bases from J, with 12 bases between. The CDR3 has 16 amino acids. Germline assignment: CDR1 LGHNA and CDR2 YSLEER. CDR3 in amino acids: CASSQERLLSSYEQYF. CDR3 in DNA: TGCGCCAGCAGCCAAGAGAGACTGCTTAGCTCCTACGAGCAGTACTTC.

This chain joins TRBV18 and TRBJ2-7; maybe TRBD2 (7 bases). The CDR3 is 13 residues long. Germline V gene sequence: CDR1 KGHSH, CDR2 LQKENI. V was clipped by 5 bases and J by 4 bases, with 12 bases between them. CDR3 sequence: CASSGGARYEQYV. The DNA of the CDR3 is TGTGCCAGCTCAGGGGGGGCACGGTACGAGCAGTACGTC.

This clonotype was seen more than once but under ten times. The chain has TRBV19 and TRBJ1-5; D gene ambiguous. V was pared by 10 bases and J by 4 bases, with 17 bases between. CDR3 size: 14 residues. The germline gives CDR1 LNHDA, CDR2 SQIVND (reference sequence). CDR3 in DNA: TGTGCCACCAAAGTAAAAGGGAGAAATCAGCCCCAGCATTTT. Residues: CATKVKGRNQPQHF.